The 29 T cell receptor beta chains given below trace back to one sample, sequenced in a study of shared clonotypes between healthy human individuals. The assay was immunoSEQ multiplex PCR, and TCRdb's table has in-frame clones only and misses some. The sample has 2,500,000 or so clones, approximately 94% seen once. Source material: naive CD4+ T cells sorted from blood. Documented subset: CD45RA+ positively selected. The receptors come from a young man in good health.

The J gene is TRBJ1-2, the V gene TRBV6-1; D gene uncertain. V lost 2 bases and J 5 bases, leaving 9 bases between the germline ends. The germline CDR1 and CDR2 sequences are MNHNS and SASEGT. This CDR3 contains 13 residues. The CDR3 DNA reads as TGTGCCAGCAGTGAAAACAGCCCGTATGGCTACACCTTC. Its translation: CASSENSPYGYTF.

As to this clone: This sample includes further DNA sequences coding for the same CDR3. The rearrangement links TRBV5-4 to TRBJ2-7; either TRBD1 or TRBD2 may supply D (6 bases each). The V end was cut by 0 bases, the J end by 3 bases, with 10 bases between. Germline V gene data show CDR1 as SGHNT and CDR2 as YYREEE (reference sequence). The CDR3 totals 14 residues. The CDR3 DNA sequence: TGTGCCAGCAGCTTGGAGGGGGGCAGCTACGAGCAGTACTTC. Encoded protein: CASSLEGGSYEQYF. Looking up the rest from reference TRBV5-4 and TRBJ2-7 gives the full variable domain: ETGVTQSPTHLIKTRGQQVTLRCSSQSGHNTVSWYQQALGQGPQFIFQYYREEENGRGNFPPRFSGLQFPNYSSELNVNALELDDSALYLCASSLEGGSYEQYFGPGTRLTVT.

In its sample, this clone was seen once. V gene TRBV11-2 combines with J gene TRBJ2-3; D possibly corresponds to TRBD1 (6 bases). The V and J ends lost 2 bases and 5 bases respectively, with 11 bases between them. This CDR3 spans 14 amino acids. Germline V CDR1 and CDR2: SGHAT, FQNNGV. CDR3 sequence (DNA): TGTGCCAGCAGCTTAAGGCAGACAGGAGATACGCAGTATTTT. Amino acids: CASSLRQTGDTQYF.

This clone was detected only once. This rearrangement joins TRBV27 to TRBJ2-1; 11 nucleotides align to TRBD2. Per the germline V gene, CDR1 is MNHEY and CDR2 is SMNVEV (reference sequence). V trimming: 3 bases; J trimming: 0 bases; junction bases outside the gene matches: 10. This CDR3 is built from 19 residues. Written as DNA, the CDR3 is TGTGCCAGCAGTTTCCGGGGTAGCGGGAGGGCCAGCTCCTACAATGAGCAGTTCTTC. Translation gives CASSFRGSGRASSYNEQFF.

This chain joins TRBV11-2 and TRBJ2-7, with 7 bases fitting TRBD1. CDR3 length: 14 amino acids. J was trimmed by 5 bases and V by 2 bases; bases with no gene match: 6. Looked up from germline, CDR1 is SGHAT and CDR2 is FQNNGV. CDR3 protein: CASSLTGVRDEQYF. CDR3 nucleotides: TGTGCCAGCAGCTTAACAGGGGTTAGGGACGAGCAGTACTTC.

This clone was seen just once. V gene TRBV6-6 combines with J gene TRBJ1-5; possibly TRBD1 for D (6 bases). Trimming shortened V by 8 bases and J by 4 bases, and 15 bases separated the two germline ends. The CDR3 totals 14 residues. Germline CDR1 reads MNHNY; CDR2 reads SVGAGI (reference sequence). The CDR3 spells CASGGGRGNQPQHF. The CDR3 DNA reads TGTGCCAGCGGGGGGGGCAGGGGAAATCAGCCCCAGCATTTT.

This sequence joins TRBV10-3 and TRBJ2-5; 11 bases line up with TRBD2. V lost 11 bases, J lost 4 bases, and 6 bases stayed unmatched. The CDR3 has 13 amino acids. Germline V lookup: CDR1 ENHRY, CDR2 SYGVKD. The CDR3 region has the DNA TGTGCCGCCAAGGGACTAGCGGTAGAGACCCAGTACTTC. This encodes CAAKGLAVETQYF.

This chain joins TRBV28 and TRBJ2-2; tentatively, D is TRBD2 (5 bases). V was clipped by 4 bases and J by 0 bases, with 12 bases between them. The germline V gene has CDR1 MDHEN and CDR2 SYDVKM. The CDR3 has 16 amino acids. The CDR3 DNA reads TGTGCCAGCAGTTCGTATCCGGACTCGAACACCGGGGAGCTGTTTTTT. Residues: CASSSYPDSNTGELFF.

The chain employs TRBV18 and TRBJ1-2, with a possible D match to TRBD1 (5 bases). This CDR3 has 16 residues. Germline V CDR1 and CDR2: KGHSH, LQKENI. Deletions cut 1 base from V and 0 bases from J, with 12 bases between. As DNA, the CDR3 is TGTGCCAGCTCACCACTCCCGGACAACACTAACTATGGCTACACCTTC. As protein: CASSPLPDNTNYGYTF.

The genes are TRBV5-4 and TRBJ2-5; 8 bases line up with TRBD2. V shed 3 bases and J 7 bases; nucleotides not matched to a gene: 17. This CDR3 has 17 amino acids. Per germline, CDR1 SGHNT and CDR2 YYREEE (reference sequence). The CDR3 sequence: CASSSSLAGPLRGTQYF. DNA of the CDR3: TGTGCCAGCAGCTCCTCCTTAGCGGGACCCCTCCGAGGGACCCAGTACTTC.

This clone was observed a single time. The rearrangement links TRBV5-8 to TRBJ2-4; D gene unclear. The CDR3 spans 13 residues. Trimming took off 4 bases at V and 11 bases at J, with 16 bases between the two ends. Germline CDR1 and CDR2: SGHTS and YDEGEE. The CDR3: CASSPPGEYVQYF. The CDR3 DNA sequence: TGTGCCAGCAGCCCCCCGGGCGAGTACGTTCAGTACTTC.

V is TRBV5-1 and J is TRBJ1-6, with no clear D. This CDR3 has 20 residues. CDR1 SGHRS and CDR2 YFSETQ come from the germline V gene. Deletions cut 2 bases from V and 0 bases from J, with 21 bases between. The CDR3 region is CASSFRYRRRRSSYNSPLHF. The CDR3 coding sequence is TGCGCCAGCAGCTTCCGTTACCGAAGACGGAGGAGCTCCTATAATTCACCCCTCCACTTT. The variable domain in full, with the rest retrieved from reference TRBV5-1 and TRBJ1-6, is KAGVTQTPRYLIKTRGQQVTLSCSPISGHRSVSWYQQTPGQGLQFLFEYFSETQRNKGNFPGRFSGRQFSNSRSEMNVSTLELGDSALYLCASSFRYRRRRSSYNSPLHFGNGTRLTVT.

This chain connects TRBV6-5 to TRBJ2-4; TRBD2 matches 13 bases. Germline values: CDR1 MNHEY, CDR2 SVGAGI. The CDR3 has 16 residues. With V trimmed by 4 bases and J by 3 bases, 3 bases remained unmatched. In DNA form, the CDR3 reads TGTGCCAGCAGTTCCCGGACTAGCGGGGGCAAAAACATTCAGTACTTC. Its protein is CASSSRTSGGKNIQYF.

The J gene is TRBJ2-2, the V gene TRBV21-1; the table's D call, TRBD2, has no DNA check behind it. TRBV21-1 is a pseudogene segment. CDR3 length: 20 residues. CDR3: CASILKSASGGQPYTGELFF. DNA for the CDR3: TGTGCCAGCATCCTAAAATCCGCTAGCGGGGGGCAACCTTACACCGGGGAGCTGTTTTTT.

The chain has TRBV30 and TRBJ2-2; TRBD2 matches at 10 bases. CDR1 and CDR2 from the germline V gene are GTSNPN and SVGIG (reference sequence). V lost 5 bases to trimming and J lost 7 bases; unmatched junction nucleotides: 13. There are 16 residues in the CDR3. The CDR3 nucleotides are TGTGCCTGGGCTCTAGCGGGAGTCGGTGGAATCGGGGAGCTGTTTTTT. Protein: CAWALAGVGGIGELFF.

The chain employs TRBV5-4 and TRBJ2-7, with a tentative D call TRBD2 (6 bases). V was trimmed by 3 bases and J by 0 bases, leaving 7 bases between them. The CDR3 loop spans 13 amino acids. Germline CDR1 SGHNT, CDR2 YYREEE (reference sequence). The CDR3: CASSYGSSYEQYF. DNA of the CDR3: TGTGCCAGCAGCTACGGGAGCTCCTACGAGCAGTACTTC.

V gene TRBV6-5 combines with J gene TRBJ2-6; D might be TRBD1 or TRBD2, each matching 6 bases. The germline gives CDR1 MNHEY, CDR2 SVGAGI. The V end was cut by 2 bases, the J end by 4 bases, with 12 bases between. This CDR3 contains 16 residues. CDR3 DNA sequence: TGTGCCAGCAGTTACCCGTCGGGGGCAGGGGCCAACGTCCTGACTTTC. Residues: CASSYPSGAGANVLTF.

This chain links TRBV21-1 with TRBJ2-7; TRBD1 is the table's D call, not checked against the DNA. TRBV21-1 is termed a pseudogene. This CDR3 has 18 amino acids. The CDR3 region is CASSIQTPRVQTRYEQYF. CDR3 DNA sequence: TGTGCCAGCAGCATACAAACTCCCAGGGTACAGACCCGCTACGAGCAGTACTTC.

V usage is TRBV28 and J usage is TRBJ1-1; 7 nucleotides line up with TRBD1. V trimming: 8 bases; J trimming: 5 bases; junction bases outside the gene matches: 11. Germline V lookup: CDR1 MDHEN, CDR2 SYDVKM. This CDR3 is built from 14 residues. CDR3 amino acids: CASANDRDRTEAFF. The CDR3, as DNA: TGTGCCAGCGCCAATGACAGGGATAGGACTGAAGCTTTCTTT.

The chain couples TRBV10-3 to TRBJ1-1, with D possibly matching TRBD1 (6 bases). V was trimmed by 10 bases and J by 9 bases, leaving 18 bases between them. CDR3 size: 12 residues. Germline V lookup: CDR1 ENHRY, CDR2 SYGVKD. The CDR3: CASSTPGAKAFF. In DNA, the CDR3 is TGTGCCAGCAGCACTCCGGGGGCCAAAGCTTTCTTT.

The CDR3 loop is CASSLGAPTSQETQYF. CDR3 DNA sequence: TGTGCCAGCAGCTTAGGTGCCCCGACTAGTCAAGAGACCCAGTACTTC. The gene calls are TRBV7-9 and TRBJ2-5, with D perhaps matching TRBD2 (6 bases). Looked up from germline, CDR1 is SEHNR and CDR2 is FQNEAQ (reference sequence). V lost 1 base and J 2 bases, leaving 14 bases between the germline ends. The CDR3 loop spans 16 amino acids. Drawing the rest from reference TRBV7-9 and TRBJ2-5, the complete variable domain is DTGVSQNPRHKITKRGQNVTFRCDPISEHNRLYWYRQTLGQGPEFLTYFQNEAQLEKSRLLSDRFSAERPKGSFSTLEIQRTEQGDSAMYLCASSLGAPTSQETQYFGPGTRLLVL.

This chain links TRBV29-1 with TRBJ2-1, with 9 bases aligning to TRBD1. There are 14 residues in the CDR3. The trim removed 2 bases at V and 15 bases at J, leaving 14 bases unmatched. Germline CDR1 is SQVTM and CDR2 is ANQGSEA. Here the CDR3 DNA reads TGCAGCGTTGAATGGTGGACAGGGGCCCAGGGCCCGTTCTTC. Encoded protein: CSVEWWTGAQGPFF.

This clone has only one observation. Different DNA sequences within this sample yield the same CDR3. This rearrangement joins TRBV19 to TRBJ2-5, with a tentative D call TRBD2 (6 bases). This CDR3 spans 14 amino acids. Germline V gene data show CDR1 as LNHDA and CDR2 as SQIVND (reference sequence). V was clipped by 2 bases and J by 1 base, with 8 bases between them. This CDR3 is CASSITGGQETQYF. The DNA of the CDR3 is TGTGCCAGTAGTATAACCGGGGGCCAAGAGACCCAGTACTTC.

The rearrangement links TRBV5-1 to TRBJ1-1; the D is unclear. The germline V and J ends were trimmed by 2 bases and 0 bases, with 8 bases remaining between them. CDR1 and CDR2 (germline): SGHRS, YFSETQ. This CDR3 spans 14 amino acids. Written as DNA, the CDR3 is TGCGCCAGCAGCTTTGGACTCATGAACACTGAAGCTTTCTTT. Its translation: CASSFGLMNTEAFF.

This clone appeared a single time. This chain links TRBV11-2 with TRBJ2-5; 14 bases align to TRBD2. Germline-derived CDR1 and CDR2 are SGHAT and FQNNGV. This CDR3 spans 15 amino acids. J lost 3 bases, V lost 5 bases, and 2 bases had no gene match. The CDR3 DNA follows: TGTGCCAGCAGCGCGGGACTAGCGGGAGAAGAGACCCAGTACTTC. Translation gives CASSAGLAGEETQYF.

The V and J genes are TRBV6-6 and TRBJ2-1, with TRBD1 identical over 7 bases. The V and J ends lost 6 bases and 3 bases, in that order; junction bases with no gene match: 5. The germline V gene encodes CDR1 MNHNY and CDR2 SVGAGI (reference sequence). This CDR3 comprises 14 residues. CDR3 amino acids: CASSAGTVYNEQFF. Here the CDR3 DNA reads TGTGCCAGCAGCGCAGGGACAGTCTACAATGAGCAGTTCTTC.

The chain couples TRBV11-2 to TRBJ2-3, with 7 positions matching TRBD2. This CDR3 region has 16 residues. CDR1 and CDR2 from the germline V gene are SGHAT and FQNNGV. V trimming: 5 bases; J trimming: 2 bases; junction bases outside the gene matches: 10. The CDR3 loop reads CASSARLAPDTDTQYF. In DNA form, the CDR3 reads TGTGCCAGCAGCGCACGACTAGCACCCGACACAGATACGCAGTATTTT.

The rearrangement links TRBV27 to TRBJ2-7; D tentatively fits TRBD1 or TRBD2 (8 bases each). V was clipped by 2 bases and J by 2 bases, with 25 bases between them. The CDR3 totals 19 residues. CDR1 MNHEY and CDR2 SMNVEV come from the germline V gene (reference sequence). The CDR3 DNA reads TGTGCCAGCAGTTTAGGGACAGGCGGCCCCGGCGGGAGGACCTACGAGCAGTACTTC. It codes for CASSLGTGGPGGRTYEQYF.

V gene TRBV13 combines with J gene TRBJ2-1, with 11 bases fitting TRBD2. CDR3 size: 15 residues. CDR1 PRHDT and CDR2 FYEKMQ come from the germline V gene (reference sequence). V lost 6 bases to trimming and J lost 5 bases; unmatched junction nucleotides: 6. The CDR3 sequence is CASRRLAGQDNEQFF. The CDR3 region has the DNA TGTGCCAGCAGAAGACTAGCGGGACAGGACAATGAGCAGTTCTTC.